This note documents a single T cell receptor (beta chain) sequence. Authors' data handling: Nucleated cell number was recorded as an estimate derived from reference gene primer amplification. Clones were sequenced by immunoSEQ multiplex PCR, and TCRdb holds only the in-frame ones, with some missing. V and J calls and clone size are copied from that table; D and trimming were computed from the DNA. Seen here are 250,000 to 350,000 clones, almost 90% observed once, and the top ten hold approximately 10%. Seattle cases were enrolled at active infection and followed longitudinally. The data were taken from a study of blood T cell repertoires in COVID-19. Germline V gene data show CDR1 as SNHLY and CDR2 as FYNNEI. This CDR3 has 10 residues. Trimming removed 6 bases from V and 11 bases from J, with 10 bases in between.

This sequence was found in a woman in her twenties or thirties with COVID-19, enrolled during active disease. The J gene is TRBJ1-1, the V gene TRBV2, with TRBD1 as a possible D gene (5 bases). Input material: peripheral blood. CDR3 region: CASSAGRAFF. CDR3 coding DNA: TGTGCCAGCAGCGCAGGGCGGGCTTTCTTT.